The clone carrying this T cell receptor (beta chain) was recorded many times. These data come from a study of molecular identifiers for immune sequencing clone quantification. Naive CD8 T cells underwent sorting with the CD8+CD4-CCR7+CD45RA+ definition. TCRdb reprocessed the PCR reads via MiXCR and lists one record per CDR3 protein. The repertoire holds approximately 590,000 distinct CDR3 sequences, less than 30% seen once, with about 0.8% in the top ten. The TCR was taken from a human donor in good health. Some libraries in this study had Jurkat cell RNA spiked in. The sample taken for sequencing was naive CD8+ T cells from blood, with Jurkat cell RNA spiked in. Subset described: FACS-sorted CD8+CD4-CCR7+CD45RA+ naive T cells.

The CDR3 here is CASSYSGGGYEQYF. CDR3 nucleotide sequence: TGTGCCAGCAGTTACTCGGGGGGGGGTTACGAGCAGTACTTC. The chain employs TRBV6-5 and TRBJ2-7; 7 bases align to TRBD2. Germline V gives CDR1 MNHEY, CDR2 SVGAGI. With V trimmed by 0 bases and J by 4 bases, 3 bases remained unmatched. The CDR3 consists of 14 residues.